This T cell receptor (beta chain) is drawn from a study of blood T cell repertoires in COVID-19. Study as a whole: From the United States, Italy and Spain came samples of acute and convalescent COVID-19. PBMCs, B-cell-depleted T cells, or T cells were the source of the cDNA or gDNA that made up the material.

As processed by the authors: Counts of nucleated cells, estimated from reference gene primer amplification, were obtained. The table came from immunoSEQ multiplex PCR; TCRdb's copy has only in-frame clones and leaves some out. That table is the source of V, J and clone size, and D and trimming were worked out from the DNA. The sample comprises fewer than 250,000 clones, around four fifths of which are singletons, and under 0.95% rests with the top ten. The CDR3 loop spans 15 amino acids. The germline CDR1 and CDR2 sequences are SGHRS and YFSETQ. Trimming removed 0 bases from V and 4 bases from J; junction bases left unmatched: 7. This clone was counted ten times or more. Patients in Seattle were enrolled during active infection, then followed longitudinally.

The TCR sequence derives from a man in his sixties with COVID-19, enrolled during active disease. Sequenced input: peripheral blood. This chain connects TRBV5-1 to TRBJ2-7; 7 positions match TRBD2. The DNA for the CDR3 is TGCGCCAGCAGCTTGGCCGGGACTAACGCGTACGAGCAGTACTTC. It yields the protein CASSLAGTNAYEQYF.